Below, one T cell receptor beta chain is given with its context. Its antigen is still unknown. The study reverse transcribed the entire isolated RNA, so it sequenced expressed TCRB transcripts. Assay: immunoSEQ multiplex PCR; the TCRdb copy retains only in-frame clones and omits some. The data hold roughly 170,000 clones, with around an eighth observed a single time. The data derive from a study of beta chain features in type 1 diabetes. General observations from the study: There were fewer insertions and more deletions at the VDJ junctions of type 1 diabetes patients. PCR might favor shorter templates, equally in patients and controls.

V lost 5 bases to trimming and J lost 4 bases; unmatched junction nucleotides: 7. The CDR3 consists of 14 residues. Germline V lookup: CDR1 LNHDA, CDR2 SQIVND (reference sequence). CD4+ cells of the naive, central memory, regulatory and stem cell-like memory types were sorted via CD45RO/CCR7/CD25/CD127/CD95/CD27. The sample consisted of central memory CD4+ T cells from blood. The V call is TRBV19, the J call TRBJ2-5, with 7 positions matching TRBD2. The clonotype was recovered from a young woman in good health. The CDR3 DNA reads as TGTGCCAGTAGTTTTCAAGGCGGGAGAGAGACCCAGTACTTC. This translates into CASSFQGGRETQYF.